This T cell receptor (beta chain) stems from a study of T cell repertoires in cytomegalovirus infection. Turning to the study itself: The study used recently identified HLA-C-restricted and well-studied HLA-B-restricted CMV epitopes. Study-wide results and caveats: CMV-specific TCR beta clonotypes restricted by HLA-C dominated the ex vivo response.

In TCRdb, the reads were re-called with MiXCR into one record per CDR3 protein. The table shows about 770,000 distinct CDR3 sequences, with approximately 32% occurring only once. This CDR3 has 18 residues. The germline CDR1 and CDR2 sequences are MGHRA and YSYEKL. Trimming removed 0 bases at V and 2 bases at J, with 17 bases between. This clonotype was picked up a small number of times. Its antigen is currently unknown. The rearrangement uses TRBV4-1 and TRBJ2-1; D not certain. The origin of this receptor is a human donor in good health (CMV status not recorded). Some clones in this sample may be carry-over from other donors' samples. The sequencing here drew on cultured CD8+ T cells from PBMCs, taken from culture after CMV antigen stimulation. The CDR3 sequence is CASSQDSGVRSAYNEQFF. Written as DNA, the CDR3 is TGCGCCAGCAGCCAAGATTCAGGAGTCCGATCCGCCTACAATGAGCAGTTCTTC.